This TCR beta chain was identified in a study of CD4 and CD8 cells across lung adenocarcinoma regions. TCRdb re-called the PCR reads through MiXCR, storing one row per CDR3 protein. The sample carries 24,000 or so distinct CDR3 sequences, approximately 52% recorded once. This CDR3 comprises 22 residues. Looked up from germline, CDR1 is SEHNR and CDR2 is FQNEAQ (reference sequence). The V gene lost 6 bases and the J gene lost 10 bases, with 43 bases spanning the gap. The chain is built from TRBV7-9 and TRBJ2-4; possibly TRBD1 or TRBD2 for D (6 bases each). This clonotype originated in a male donor with lung adenocarcinoma. The CD4 and CD8 labels of this study may be unreliable. Sample: CD4+ T cells from the center of a lung tumor. The CDR3 loop is CASSYWGTGTGFGGAAKEIQYF. The CDR3 DNA reads TGTGCCAGCAGTTACTGGGGGACTGGGACGGGATTCGGGGGCGCGGCCAAAGAGATTCAGTACTTC.